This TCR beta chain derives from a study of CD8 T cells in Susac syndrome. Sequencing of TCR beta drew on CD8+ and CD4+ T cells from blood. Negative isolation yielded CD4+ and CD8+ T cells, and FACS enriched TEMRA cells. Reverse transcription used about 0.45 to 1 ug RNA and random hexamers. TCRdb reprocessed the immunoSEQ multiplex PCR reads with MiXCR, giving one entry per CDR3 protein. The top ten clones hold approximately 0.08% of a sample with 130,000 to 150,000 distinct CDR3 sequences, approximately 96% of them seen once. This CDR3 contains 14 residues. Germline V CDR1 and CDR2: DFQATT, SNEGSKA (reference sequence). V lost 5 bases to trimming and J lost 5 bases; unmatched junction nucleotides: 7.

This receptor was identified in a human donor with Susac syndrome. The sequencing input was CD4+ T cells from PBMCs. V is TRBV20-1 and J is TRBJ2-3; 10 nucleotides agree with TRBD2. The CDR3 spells CSASQAGGLDTQYF. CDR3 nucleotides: TGCAGTGCTTCCCAAGCGGGGGGGCTAGATACGCAGTATTTT.